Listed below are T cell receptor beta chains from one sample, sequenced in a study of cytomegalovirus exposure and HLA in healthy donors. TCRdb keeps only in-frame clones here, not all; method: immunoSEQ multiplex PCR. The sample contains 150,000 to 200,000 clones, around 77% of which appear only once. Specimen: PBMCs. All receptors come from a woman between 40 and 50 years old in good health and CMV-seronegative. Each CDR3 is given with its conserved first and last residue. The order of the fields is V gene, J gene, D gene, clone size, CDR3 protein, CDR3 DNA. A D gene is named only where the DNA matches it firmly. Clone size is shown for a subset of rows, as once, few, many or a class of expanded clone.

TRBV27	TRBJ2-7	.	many	CASSFDPGNEQYF	TGTGCCAGCAGTTTTGATCCGGGGAACGAGCAGTACTTC
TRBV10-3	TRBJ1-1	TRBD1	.	CAISETQGGDTEAFF	TGTGCCATCAGTGAGACCCAGGGGGGTGACACTGAAGCTTTCTTT
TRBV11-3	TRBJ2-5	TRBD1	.	CASSFIWGQGVGETQYF	TGTGCCAGCAGCTTCATATGGGGACAGGGGGTGGGAGAGACCCAGTACTTC
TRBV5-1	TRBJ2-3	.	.	CASSLGRVGTDTQYF	TGCGCCAGCAGCTTGGGCCGCGTCGGTACAGATACGCAGTATTTT
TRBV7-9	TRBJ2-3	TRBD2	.	CASRVPLAGVADTQYF	TGTGCCAGCAGAGTTCCACTAGCGGGAGTGGCAGATACGCAGTATTTT
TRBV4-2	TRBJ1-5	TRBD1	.	CASSDRDNQPQHF	TGTGCCAGCTCCGACAGGGACAATCAGCCCCAGCATTTT
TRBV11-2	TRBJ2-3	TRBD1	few	CASSLDLGQGLNTQYF	TGTGCCAGCAGCTTAGATTTGGGACAGGGGTTGAATACGCAGTATTTT
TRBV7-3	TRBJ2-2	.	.	CASSLTRERTGELFF	TGTGCCAGCAGCTTAACAAGGGAGCGCACCGGGGAGCTGTTTTTT
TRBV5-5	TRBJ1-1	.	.	CASSLDGGGTEAFF	TGTGCCAGCAGCTTGGACGGGGGGGGTACTGAAGCTTTCTTT
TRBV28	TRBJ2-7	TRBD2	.	CATQTGDYLYEQYF	TGTGCCACACAAACCGGGGACTACCTATACGAGCAGTACTTC
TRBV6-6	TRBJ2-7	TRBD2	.	CASSYSSSGFSYEQYF	TGTGCCAGCAGTTACTCGAGTAGCGGGTTCTCCTACGAGCAGTACTTC
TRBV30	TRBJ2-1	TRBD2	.	CAWKGGREVEFF	TGTGCCTGGAAGGGGGGGCGGGAGGTTGAGTTCTTC
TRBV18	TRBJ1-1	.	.	CASSPPTRREAFF	TGTGCCAGCTCACCACCGACTCGTCGTGAAGCTTTCTTT
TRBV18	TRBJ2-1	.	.	CASSPGLGQRQFF	TGTGCCAGCTCACCTGGGCTCGGACAGAGGCAGTTCTTC
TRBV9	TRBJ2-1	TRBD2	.	CASSVGLSGAHYNEQFF	TGTGCCAGCAGCGTCGGACTTAGCGGGGCCCATTACAATGAGCAGTTCTTC
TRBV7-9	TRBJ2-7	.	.	CASSPTGLRDVAYEQYF	TGTGCCAGCAGCCCGACAGGTCTCCGGGACGTAGCCTACGAGCAGTACTTC
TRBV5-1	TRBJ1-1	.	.	CASSLGGLGVEAFF	TGCGCCAGCAGCTTGGGGGGGCTGGGAGTCGAAGCTTTCTTT
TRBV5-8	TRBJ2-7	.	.	CASSLPEARGRQYF	TGTGCCAGCAGCTTGCCTGAAGCTAGGGGGAGGCAGTACTTC
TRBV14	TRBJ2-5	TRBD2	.	CASSQFIGTSRETQYF	TGTGCCAGCAGCCAATTCATTGGGACTAGCAGAGAGACCCAGTACTTC
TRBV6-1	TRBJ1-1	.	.	CASSASTGTTEAFF	TGTGCCAGCAGTGCCTCTACAGGGACCACTGAAGCTTTCTTT
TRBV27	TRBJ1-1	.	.	CASSSRTARVNTEAFF	TGTGCCAGCAGTTCGAGGACAGCGAGAGTGAACACTGAAGCTTTCTTT
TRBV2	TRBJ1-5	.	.	CASSFSSAPNQPQHF	TGTGCCAGCAGTTTCTCGAGCGCACCTAATCAGCCCCAGCATTTT
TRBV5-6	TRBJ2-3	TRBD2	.	CASSKSGTRISLGTDTQYF	TGTGCCAGCAGCAAGTCCGGGACTAGGATTTCATTAGGCACAGATACGCAGTATTTT
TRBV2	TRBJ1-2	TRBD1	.	CASSSAGQADGYTF	TGTGCCAGCAGCTCGGCGGGACAGGCCGATGGCTACACCTTC
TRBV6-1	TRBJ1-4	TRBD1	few	CASSEGQTSNEKLFF	TGTGCCAGCAGTGAGGGACAGACCAGTAATGAAAAACTGTTTTTT
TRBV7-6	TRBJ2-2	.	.	CASSLSQGGTGELFF	TGTGCCAGCAGCTTAAGTCAGGGTGGCACCGGGGAGCTGTTTTTT
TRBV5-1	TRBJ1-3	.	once	CASSLGRSGNTIYF	TGCGCCAGCAGCCTGGGGCGGTCTGGAAACACCATATATTTT
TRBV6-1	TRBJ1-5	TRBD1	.	CASSEALQGSYSNQPQHF	TGTGCCAGCAGTGAAGCGCTACAGGGGAGCTATAGCAATCAGCCCCAGCATTTT
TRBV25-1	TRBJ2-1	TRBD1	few	CATEGQGPYNEQFF	TGTGCCACCGAGGGACAGGGCCCCTACAATGAGCAGTTCTTC
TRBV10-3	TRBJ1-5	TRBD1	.	CAITQGAGQPQHF	TGTGCCATAACTCAGGGGGCGGGCCAGCCCCAGCATTTT
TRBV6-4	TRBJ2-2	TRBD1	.	CASSDLFDRGGTGELFF	TGTGCCAGCAGTGACCTCTTTGACAGGGGAGGAACCGGGGAGCTGTTTTTT
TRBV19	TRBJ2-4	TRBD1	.	CASSPRDRGDIQYF	TGTGCCAGTAGTCCCCGGGACAGGGGTGACATTCAGTACTTC